This is a list of T cell receptor beta chains from one sample in a study of neoadjuvant nivolumab and ipilimumab in lung cancer. Using immunoSEQ multiplex PCR, the repertoire was profiled, and TCRdb retains in-frame clones only, with some absent. The sample carries 20,000 to 25,000 clones, more than 65% recorded once. The sequences come from peripheral blood, collected before neoadjuvant nivolumab, alone or with ipilimumab. These receptors came from an adult with non-small cell lung cancer. CDR3s include the opening cysteine and the closing phenylalanine or tryptophan. A D gene is named only where the DNA matches it firmly. Some rows have no size entry. The others give once, few or many, or a class for an expanded clone.

D gene,V gene,clone size,J gene,CDR3 protein,CDR3 DNA
NA,TRBV5-4,once,TRBJ1-4,CASSRTATNEKLFF,TGTGCCAGCAGCCGGACAGCTACTAATGAAAAACTGTTTTTT
NA,TRBV7-9,few,TRBJ2-5,CASSLGTEVQETQYF,TGTGCCAGCAGCTTAGGGACAGAGGTGCAAGAGACCCAGTACTTC
NA,TRBV7-6,large,TRBJ2-7,CASSLARLGLGEQYF,TGTGCCAGCAGCTTAGCTCGGTTAGGTTTGGGTGAGCAGTACTTC
NA,TRBV10-3,NA,TRBJ1-1,CAISDFNRVYTEAFF,TGTGCCATCAGTGATTTTAACAGGGTATACACTGAAGCTTTCTTT
TRBD1,TRBV5-1,NA,TRBJ2-7,CASSLEGQGNEQYF,TGCGCCAGCAGCCTGGAGGGACAGGGCAACGAGCAGTACTTC
TRBD2,TRBV11-1,NA,TRBJ2-4,CASSSPSSGRAKNIQYF,TGTGCCAGCAGCTCCCCGAGTAGCGGGAGGGCCAAAAACATTCAGTACTTC
TRBD1,TRBV5-4,NA,TRBJ2-1,CASSVDRGLSNEQFF,TGTGCCAGCAGCGTGGACAGGGGTCTTAGCAATGAGCAGTTCTTC
NA,TRBV7-9,NA,TRBJ2-7,CASSLVFDEQYF,TGTGCCAGCAGCTTAGTTTTCGACGAGCAGTACTTC
NA,TRBV4-1,medium-sized,TRBJ2-1,CASSQVEDEQFF,TGCGCCAGCAGCCAAGTAGAAGATGAGCAGTTCTTC
NA,TRBV5-4,NA,TRBJ1-4,CASSLYRAANEKLFF,TGTGCCAGCAGCTTGTACCGGGCCGCTAATGAAAAACTGTTTTTT
NA,TRBV11-2,NA,TRBJ2-3,CASSLGPRSDTQYF,TGTGCCAGCAGCTTAGGACCCCGTTCCGATACGCAGTATTTT
NA,TRBV14,NA,TRBJ2-7,CASSQERSRFTYEQYF,TGTGCCAGCAGCCAAGAAAGAAGCAGGTTTACCTACGAGCAGTACTTC
NA,TRBV18,NA,TRBJ1-5,CASSPRRAGEGNQPQHF,TGTGCCAGCTCACCAAGGAGGGCAGGGGAGGGCAATCAGCCCCAGCATTTT
NA,TRBV30,few,TRBJ2-1,CAWSVQDFQFF,TGTGCCTGGAGTGTACAGGATTTTCAGTTCTTC
TRBD2,TRBV5-1,NA,TRBJ2-7,CASSGTSGGRTEQYF,TGCGCCAGCAGCGGGACTAGCGGGGGGCGGACCGAGCAGTACTTC
TRBD1,TRBV29-1,NA,TRBJ1-1,CSVGPTGGGTEAFF,TGCAGCGTTGGCCCAACAGGGGGCGGAACTGAAGCTTTCTTT
TRBD2,TRBV5-1,NA,TRBJ2-7,CASREGSGIAYEQYF,TGCGCCAGCAGGGAGGGGAGCGGGATCGCCTACGAGCAGTACTTC
NA,TRBV10-3,NA,TRBJ2-5,CAISVRLQETQYF,TGTGCCATCAGTGTTCGACTACAAGAGACCCAGTACTTC
NA,TRBV20-1,NA,TRBJ2-7,CSARGYEQYF,TGCAGTGCTAGAGGGTACGAGCAGTACTTC
NA,TRBV2,few,TRBJ2-1,CASRLLINEQFF,TGTGCCAGCAGGCTGCTTATCAATGAGCAGTTCTTC
NA,TRBV6-5,NA,TRBJ1-2,CASSYPDGYGYTF,TGTGCCAGCAGTTACCCGGACGGCTATGGCTACACCTTC
TRBD2,TRBV4-2,NA,TRBJ2-1,CASSPIGTNVDNEQFF,TGTGCCAGCAGCCCTATCGGGACTAACGTGGACAATGAGCAGTTCTTC
NA,TRBV25-1,NA,TRBJ1-5,CASSEPGLMNQPQHF,TGTGCCAGCAGTGAACCGGGACTGATGAATCAGCCCCAGCATTTT
NA,TRBV27,few,TRBJ2-2,CASIPGGANTGELFF,TGTGCCAGCATCCCCGGGGGCGCGAACACCGGGGAGCTGTTTTTT
NA,TRBV7-3,NA,TRBJ2-5,CASSLVFAGLETQYF,TGTGCCAGCAGCTTAGTCTTTGCAGGGCTAGAGACCCAGTACTTC
TRBD1,TRBV7-9,NA,TRBJ1-5,CASSLGQGAGQPQHF,TGTGCCAGCAGCTTAGGACAGGGGGCAGGGCAGCCCCAGCATTTT
TRBD1,TRBV2,few,TRBJ1-2,CASRDRWAYGYTF,TGTGCCAGCAGGGACAGGTGGGCCTATGGCTACACCTTC
NA,TRBV5-6,NA,TRBJ2-7,CASSSGGQFSYEQYF,TGTGCCAGCAGCTCCGGGGGTCAATTCTCCTACGAGCAGTACTTC
TRBD1,TRBV5-8,NA,TRBJ2-7,CASSFSVGQSYEQYF,TGTGCCAGCAGCTTCTCTGTGGGACAGAGCTACGAGCAGTACTTC
TRBD2,TRBV4-2,once,TRBJ2-7,CASSQGVAGVSYEQYF,TGTGCCAGCAGCCAAGGGGTAGCGGGAGTTTCCTACGAGCAGTACTTC
NA,TRBV25-1,NA,TRBJ1-1,CASARGGAEAFF,TGTGCCAGTGCGCGGGGAGGAGCCGAAGCTTTCTTT
NA,TRBV11-3,NA,TRBJ2-7,CASSLLGGIGYEQYF,TGTGCCAGCAGCCTCCTGGGGGGTATTGGGTACGAGCAGTACTTC
TRBD2,TRBV29-1,NA,TRBJ2-7,CSVRKREGPSYEQYF,TGCAGCGTTAGGAAGCGGGAGGGACCCTCCTACGAGCAGTACTTC
TRBD1,TRBV7-2,few,TRBJ1-1,CASSLRVRGDTEAFF,TGTGCCAGCAGCTTAAGAGTCAGGGGGGACACTGAAGCTTTCTTT
TRBD1,TRBV29-1,NA,TRBJ1-1,CSEGTDEAFF,TGCAGCGAAGGGACAGATGAAGCTTTCTTT
TRBD2,TRBV18,NA,TRBJ2-1,CASSYPRGGAYNEQFF,TGTGCCAGCTCTTACCCGCGGGGAGGGGCCTACAATGAGCAGTTCTTC
NA,TRBV18,once,TRBJ2-7,CASSPRVRDYEQYF,TGTGCCAGCTCACCACGGGTGAGAGACTACGAGCAGTACTTC
NA,TRBV6-6,NA,TRBJ2-5,CASSYSAGDQETQYF,TGTGCCAGCAGTTACTCGGCTGGGGACCAAGAGACCCAGTACTTC
NA,TRBV5-1,few,TRBJ2-1,CASGSRGNEQFF,TGCGCCAGCGGCTCACGGGGCAATGAGCAGTTCTTC
NA,TRBV11-1,NA,TRBJ1-1,CASSPGVGAFF,TGTGCCAGCAGCCCCGGGGTTGGAGCTTTCTTT
TRBD1,TRBV7-3,NA,TRBJ2-5,CASSSSGQGGKTQYF,TGTGCCAGCAGCTCAAGTGGACAGGGTGGGAAGACCCAGTACTTC